Below are 20 T cell receptor beta chains sequenced from a single sample in a study of T-cell reconstitution after alpha-beta-depleted transplantation in children. This sample's TCRbeta library carried unique molecular identifier barcodes. One entry per CDR3 protein, called by TCRdb with MiXCR from the PCR reads. The table includes about 420,000 distinct CDR3 sequences, about 16% detected once. This material consisted of PBMCs, mostly from graft donor cells, taken 360 days after TCRalphabeta/CD19-depleted stem cell transplant. These receptor sequences come from a boy under two years old who had a stem cell transplant for Wiskott-Aldrich syndrome, so the T cells may come from the graft donor.

This clonotype has a handful of counts. This CDR3 reads CASRPGTSQRTDTQYF. For the CDR3, the DNA is TGTGCCAGCAGGCCTGGGACTAGCCAGCGTACAGATACGCAGTATTTT. J is TRBJ2-3 and V is TRBV28; 9 bases align to TRBD2. Trimming at V came to 6 bases and at J to 3 bases, leaving 10 bases not matched to a gene. Germline V gene lookup returns CDR1 MDHEN and CDR2 SYDVKM. The length of the CDR3 is 16 residues.

The V and J genes are TRBV4-3 and TRBJ1-6; D unresolved. Germline loops: CDR1 LGHNA, CDR2 YSLEER. V gave up 3 bases and J gave up 14 bases, with 17 bases separating them. The CDR3 length is 14 residues. The CDR3 bases are TGCGCCAGCAGCCACCAGCTGGGATTCAAGGCCCTCCACTTT. Amino acids: CASSHQLGFKALHF.

The chain joins TRBV6-1 to TRBJ2-4; 8 bases fit TRBD1. Germline trimming cut 9 bases from V and 2 bases from J; bases unmatched to any gene: 9. This CDR3 contains 15 residues. Germline assignment: CDR1 MNHNS and CDR2 SASEGT. In nucleotides, the CDR3 is TGTGCCAGAGGAACCGGACAGGGCTCCAAAAACATTCAGTACTTC. This sequence encodes CARGTGQGSKNIQYF.

The gene calls are TRBV11-1 and TRBJ2-3, with 12 bases matching TRBD2. The CDR3 has 17 amino acids. The V segment lost 5 bases and the J segment 2 bases; nucleotides outside the gene matches: 8. Looked up from germline, CDR1 is SGHAT and CDR2 is FQDESV (reference sequence). As DNA, the CDR3 is TGTGCCAGCAGCCCGAGACTAGCGGGGGTGAACACAGATACGCAGTATTTT. This encodes CASSPRLAGVNTDTQYF.

This clonotype was seen only a few times. CDR3 sequence reads: CASKGSGSGTEAFF. In DNA, the CDR3 is TGTGCCAGCAAGGGTTCAGGGTCGGGCACTGAAGCTTTCTTT. The chain has TRBV6-2 or TRBV6-3 and TRBJ1-1; D may be TRBD1 (5 bases). V was pared by 7 bases and J by 4 bases, with 16 bases between. The CDR3 extends over 14 amino acids. The germline V gene has CDR1 MNHEY and CDR2 SVGEGT.

This clonotype was seen a handful of times. V gene TRBV5-1 combines with J gene TRBJ2-7, with D maybe TRBD2 (5 bases). The V end was cut by 0 bases, the J end by 3 bases, with 19 bases between. The CDR3 is 17 residues long. Germline values: CDR1 SGHRS, CDR2 YFSETQ. The CDR3 region is CASSLGPRWRAFYEQYF. The CDR3 bases are TGCGCCAGCAGCTTGGGCCCTCGGTGGCGGGCATTCTACGAGCAGTACTTC.

CDR3 bases: TGTGCCAGCACCCTAGCCGGGGCAGGGGAGGAAGAGCAGTACTTC. Amino acids: CASTLAGAGEEEQYF. The rearrangement uses TRBV7-9 and TRBJ2-7, with D perhaps assigned TRBD1 or TRBD2 (6 bases each). In germline, CDR1 is SEHNR, CDR2 FQNEAQ (reference sequence). V gave up 7 bases and J gave up 7 bases, with 23 bases separating them. The CDR3 has 15 amino acids.

A few counts support this clonotype. The genes are TRBV29-1 and TRBJ2-5, with 9 bases matching TRBD1. CDR1 is SQVTM, CDR2 ANQGSEA, per germline. The CDR3 loop spans 13 amino acids. V was clipped by 6 bases and J by 4 bases; unmatched bases: 6. The CDR3 sequence is CSVTRQGGETQYF. The CDR3 coding sequence is TGCAGCGTAACCCGACAGGGGGGAGAGACCCAGTACTTC.

The genes are TRBV18 and TRBJ1-3, with D possibly TRBD1 on 6 matching bases. CDR3 length: 15 residues. CDR1 KGHSH and CDR2 LQKENI come from the germline V gene. With 3 bases removed from V and 0 bases from J, the gap between germline ends came to 9 bases. Here the CDR3 DNA reads TGTGCCAGCTCACCGGACAGCGTCTCTGGAAACACCATATATTTT. Its protein product is CASSPDSVSGNTIYF.

The V call is TRBV20-1, the J call TRBJ2-1, with D possibly being TRBD1 (6 bases). V was cut by 1 base and J by 5 bases, with 9 bases left in between. The CDR3 spans 13 residues. Germline V lookup: CDR1 DFQATT, CDR2 SNEGSKA (reference sequence). CDR3 nucleotides: TGCAGTGCTAGAGGACAGGTCCACAATGAGCAGTTCTTC. As protein: CSARGQVHNEQFF.

This clonotype was detected a few times. It is unclear where the CDR3 begins or ends on the DNA, so no DNA is shown, and the CDR3 is as TCRdb lists it. The chain joins TRBV12-3 or TRBV12-4 to TRBJ2-2; no DNA check was done on the table's D call, TRBD1. The CDR3 is 18 residues long, counting both termini. The CDR3 reads CAFSPPGHHFGNTGELFF.

The sample holds a few counts of this clonotype. The rearrangement links TRBV5-1 to TRBJ2-7; the match to TRBD2 covers 8 bases. V shed 5 bases, J shed 5 bases, and the junction held 6 bases outside the gene matches. Per the germline V gene, CDR1 is SGHRS and CDR2 is YFSETQ. This CDR3 spans 13 amino acids. CDR3 in amino acids: CASSYGGVNEQYF. The CDR3, as DNA: TGCGCCAGCAGTTACGGGGGGGTCAACGAGCAGTACTTC.

The V call is TRBV19, the J call TRBJ1-5; D is undetermined. Trimming removed 4 bases from V and 5 bases from J, with 18 bases in between. Germline V CDR1 and CDR2: LNHDA, SQIVND (reference sequence). CDR3 size: 16 residues. CDR3 nucleotides: TGTGCCAGTAGTACCCCTGTGGCCCTAATGGATCAGCCCCAGCATTTT. It yields the protein CASSTPVALMDQPQHF.

This clonotype occurred a few times. This chain links TRBV20-1 with TRBJ2-5; D call uncertain. V lost 4 bases and J 5 bases, leaving 20 bases between the germline ends. Looked up from germline, CDR1 is DFQATT and CDR2 is SNEGSKA (reference sequence). CDR3 length: 15 residues. The CDR3 DNA reads as TGCAGTGCTATTCCCACGAGGTTTACGAGGGAGACCCAGTACTTC. It yields the protein CSAIPTRFTRETQYF.

This clonotype was found a few times. V is TRBV4-3 and J is TRBJ2-1, with 10 bases aligning to TRBD2. Germline V lookup: CDR1 LGHNA, CDR2 YSLEER. This CDR3 has 17 residues. V dropped 0 bases and J dropped 3; count of bases not matched to a gene: 5. The CDR3 reads CASSQESGGGFYNEQFF. CDR3 in DNA: TGCGCCAGCAGCCAAGAAAGCGGGGGGGGATTCTACAATGAGCAGTTCTTC.

The chain joins TRBV11-2 to TRBJ1-6; TRBD1 is a possible D gene (5 bases). This CDR3 spans 17 amino acids. Germline assignment: CDR1 SGHAT and CDR2 FQNNGV. V lost 0 bases and J lost 9, with 18 bases in between. The CDR3 DNA is TGTGCCAGCAGCTTAGAGACGGGAGTCAGGGCATTTTCACCCCTCCACTTT. It specifies CASSLETGVRAFSPLHF.

This chain joins TRBV6-1 and TRBJ1-5; perhaps TRBD1 as D (5 bases). CDR3 length: 15 amino acids. The V gene's germline CDR1 is MNHNS and CDR2 SASEGT. The V gene lost 0 bases and the J gene lost 4 bases, with 10 bases spanning the gap. This CDR3 reads CASSEALQGNQPQHF. In DNA form, the CDR3 reads TGTGCCAGCAGTGAAGCGCTTCAGGGAAATCAGCCCCAGCATTTT.

The chain carries TRBV3-1 and TRBJ2-1; the match to TRBD1 covers 7 bases. Unmatched junction bases numbered 10, after V lost 1 base and J lost 16 bases. Germline loops: CDR1 LGHDT, CDR2 YNNKEL (reference sequence). The CDR3 runs to 13 residues. The CDR3, as DNA: TGTGCCAGCAGCCAAGCAAGGGACAGCCGTTCCTTCTTC. It specifies CASSQARDSRSFF.

This sequence joins TRBV6-4 and TRBJ2-3; 12 nucleotides align to TRBD2. The CDR3 is 16 amino acids. The V and J ends lost 4 bases and 2 bases, in that order; junction bases with no gene match: 4. In germline, CDR1 is MRHNA, CDR2 SNTAGT. The CDR3, as DNA: TGTGCCAGCAGTGCCCTAGCGGGGGGGCACACAGATACGCAGTATTTT. Its protein product is CASSALAGGHTDTQYF.

This chain uses TRBV3-1 with TRBJ2-2, with 9 bases fitting TRBD1. J lost 5 bases, V lost 0 bases, and 4 bases had no gene match. Germline V gene data show CDR1 as LGHDT and CDR2 as YNNKEL (reference sequence). The CDR3 is 16 residues long. The CDR3 reads CASSQDWTGVTGELFF. The CDR3 bases are TGTGCCAGCAGCCAAGATTGGACAGGGGTGACCGGGGAGCTGTTTTTT.